The clone carrying this TCR beta chain was observed a few times. Its antigen remains unidentified. The junction differs from germline at one of its ends, possibly a read error. This entry comes from a study of CD8 T cells in ankylosing spondylitis. The study's findings and limits: It appeared that ankylosing spondylitis blood was characterized by a TCR beta motif of roughly 8 highly homologous variants.

This CDR3 region has 11 residues. Germline V gene data show CDR1 as SEHNR and CDR2 as FQNEAQ (reference sequence). Libraries for TCR beta were made by quantitative 5'-RACE with molecular barcodes. TCRdb reprocessed the 5' RACE reads via MiXCR and lists one record per CDR3 protein. This table has hundreds of thousands of distinct CDR3 sequences, roughly 13% appearing once. The V and J genes are TRBV7-9 and TRBJ2-1; the match to TRBD1 covers 8 bases. Sequencing input: blood, either unsorted or a sorted T cell fraction (not recorded which). The clonotype originates from a male donor with ankylosing spondylitis. CDR3 in amino acids: CASSADREWVF. CDR3 coding DNA: TGTGCCAGCAGCGCGGACAGGGAATGGGTCTTC.